These 9 T cell receptor beta chains were sequenced from one sample in a study of blood T cell repertoires in COVID-19. Assay: immunoSEQ multiplex PCR; the TCRdb copy retains only in-frame clones and omits some. The table lists 250,000 to 300,000 clones, 90% of them singletons. The sequenced sample was PBMCs or T cells enriched from blood (not recorded which). The receptors come from a woman in her twenties or thirties who had recovered from COVID-19.

V is TRBV19 and J is TRBJ1-2; 7 bases are shared with TRBD1. Germline V gene sequence: CDR1 LNHDA, CDR2 SQIVND (reference sequence). CDR3 length: 14 amino acids. The V gene end was trimmed by 2 bases and the J gene end by 4 bases; junction bases not matched to a gene: 4. The CDR3 reads CASSIPGTAYGYTF. The CDR3 bases are TGTGCCAGTAGTATACCCGGGACAGCCTATGGCTACACCTTC. The whole variable domain, remainder taken from reference TRBV19 and TRBJ1-2, is DGGITQSPKYLFRKEGQNVTLSCEQNLNHDAMYWYRQDPGQGLRLIYYSQIVNDFQKGDIAEGYSVSREKKESFPLTVTSAQKNPTAFYLCASSIPGTAYGYTFGSGTRLTVV.

The J gene is TRBJ2-7, the V gene TRBV6-5; TRBD1 matches 11 bases. Trimming took 10 bases from V and 4 from J; bases not matched to a gene: 6. The germline CDR1 and CDR2 sequences are MNHEY and SVGAGI. The length of the CDR3 is 13 residues. DNA for the CDR3: TGTGCCACCCGGGACAGGGGGTGGTACGAGCAGTACTTC. This sequence encodes CATRDRGWYEQYF.

The rearrangement links TRBV5-1 to TRBJ1-1; a weak D match, TRBD1 (5 bases). Trimming cost V 7 bases and J 3 bases, with 22 bases left between them. The CDR3 sequence is 16 residues long. Germline values: CDR1 SGHRS, CDR2 YFSETQ. CDR3 bases: TGCGCCAGCGGCAAGGGACTGGGAGGGAGGGACACTGAAGCTTTCTTT. Protein sequence: CASGKGLGGRDTEAFF.

The gene calls are TRBV5-4 and TRBJ1-2, with unresolved D. The germline V gene has CDR1 SGHNT and CDR2 YYREEE (reference sequence). Trimming took off 0 bases at V and 5 bases at J, with 8 bases between the two ends. The CDR3 has 13 residues. CDR3 bases: TGTGCCAGCAGCTTGGAATCCCGGTATGGCTACACCTTC. It yields the protein CASSLESRYGYTF.

This clone was recorded once. V gene TRBV28 combines with J gene TRBJ2-1, with TRBD2 matching 8 bases. Germline CDR1 MDHEN, CDR2 SYDVKM. V trimming: 6 bases; J trimming: 6 bases; junction bases outside the gene matches: 10. The CDR3 consists of 15 residues. CDR3 protein: CASSPMERESNEQFF. CDR3 bases: TGTGCCAGCAGCCCGATGGAGCGGGAGAGCAATGAGCAGTTCTTC.

This chain links TRBV11-2 with TRBJ2-5; 7 bases map to TRBD2. The CDR3 runs 13 residues. V shed 4 bases and J 3 bases; nucleotides not matched to a gene: 2. Germline V gives CDR1 SGHAT, CDR2 FQNNGV. Here the CDR3 reads CASSSSGEETQYF. The DNA of the CDR3 is TGTGCCAGCAGCTCTAGCGGAGAAGAGACCCAGTACTTC.

The CDR3 loop reads CASSSEGWNNNYGYTF. As DNA, the CDR3 is TGTGCCAGCAGCTCGGAGGGGTGGAACAATAACTATGGCTACACCTTC. The chain carries TRBV5-4 and TRBJ1-2, with D perhaps matching TRBD1 (5 bases). Germline CDR1 is SGHNT and CDR2 is YYREEE (reference sequence). V lost 3 bases to trimming and J lost 1 base, with 16 bases between them. The CDR3 loop spans 16 amino acids.

The V gene is TRBV9, the J gene TRBJ2-2, with 10 bases identical to TRBD2. V lost 5 bases and J lost 3; bases outside the gene matches: 1. Germline CDR1 is SGDLS and CDR2 is YYNGEE. CDR3 length: 14 residues. Here the CDR3 reads CASRGTSDTGELFF. The CDR3 nucleotides read TGTGCCAGCAGAGGGACTAGCGACACCGGGGAGCTGTTTTTT.

The chain uses TRBV6-5 and TRBJ1-2; D is unclear. The length of the CDR3 is 14 residues. Germline CDR1 and CDR2: MNHEY and SVGAGI. Deletions cut 4 bases from V and 0 bases from J, with 9 bases between. Here the CDR3 DNA reads TGTGCCAGCAGTTCGGGGAGGTCTAACTATGGCTACACCTTC. This translates into CASSSGRSNYGYTF.